The rows below give T cell receptor beta chains drawn from one sample of a study of blood T cell repertoires in COVID-19. Libraries were prepared by immunoSEQ multiplex PCR; TCRdb keeps only in-frame clonotypes and omits some of them. The sample lists roughly 20,000 clones, just over 90% occurring once. The sample taken for sequencing was peripheral blood. Every receptor here comes from a human donor in a cohort sampled during active COVID-19. The CDR3 runs from the conserved cysteine through the conserved F or W. The D gene is left open where the match is weak. A clone size is listed for some rows: how often the clone was seen (once, few, many), or a class if it is expanded.

TRBJ1-1	TRBV5-1	TRBD1	NA	CASSPGTGAGMNTEAFF	TGCGCCAGCAGCCCCGGGACAGGGGCAGGGATGAACACTGAAGCTTTCTTT
TRBJ1-1	TRBV7-6	TRBD1	NA	CASSLGQGETEAFF	TGTGCCAGCAGCTTAGGACAGGGTGAGACTGAAGCTTTCTTT
TRBJ2-7	TRBV9	NA	NA	CASSGDLVSYEQYF	TGTGCCAGCAGCGGCGACTTGGTCTCCTACGAGCAGTACTTC
TRBJ2-2	TRBV7-8	NA	NA	CASSQTGGLAVGELFF	TGTGCCAGCAGTCAAACAGGGGGACTAGCCGTCGGGGAGCTGTTTTTT
TRBJ1-1	TRBV10-1	TRBD1	NA	CASSDGTGAEAFF	TGCGCCAGCAGTGACGGGACAGGGGCCGAAGCTTTCTTT
TRBJ2-3	TRBV27	NA	NA	CASRQPRFGTDTQYF	TGTGCCAGCAGGCAACCTAGGTTCGGCACAGATACGCAGTATTTT
TRBJ2-2	TRBV4-3	NA	NA	CASSQDPGGTGTGELFF	TGCGCCAGCAGCCAAGACCCTGGGGGGACGGGCACCGGGGAGCTGTTTTTT
TRBJ2-1	TRBV24-1	NA	NA	CATTRETVSYNEQFF	TGTGCCACCACTCGGGAGACTGTCTCCTACAATGAGCAGTTCTTC
TRBJ2-1	TRBV6-2/TRBV6-3	NA	NA	CASSYGIASGQFF	TGTGCCAGCAGTTATGGAATAGCCTCCGGGCAGTTCTTC
TRBJ2-2	TRBV27	NA	few	CASSLRAGGTGELFF	TGTGCCAGCAGTTTACGGGCCGGGGGCACCGGGGAGCTGTTTTTT
TRBJ1-1	TRBV3-1/TRBV3-2	NA	once	CASSQEWAGRTEAFF	TGTGCCAGCAGCCAAGAATGGGCAGGGCGAACTGAAGCTTTCTTT
TRBJ2-7	TRBV5-1	TRBD2	NA	CASSLGQERGGGEQYF	TGCGCCAGCAGCTTGGGCCAGGAGCGGGGGGGCGGAGAGCAGTACTTC
TRBJ1-5	TRBV7-6	TRBD1	NA	CASSVGTASNQPQHF	TGTGCCAGCAGCGTCGGGACAGCTAGCAATCAGCCCCAGCATTTT
TRBJ2-1	TRBV5-1	NA	NA	CASSRAGPTGDEQFF	TGCGCCAGCAGCCGGGCGGGACCCACGGGGGATGAGCAGTTCTTC
TRBJ1-2	TRBV15	NA	NA	CATSRGSLVYGYTF	TGTGCCACCAGTAGGGGGTCCTTGGTCTATGGCTACACCTTC
TRBJ2-1	TRBV11-2	NA	NA	CASSLVRGVSYNEQFF	TGTGCCAGCAGCTTAGTGAGAGGAGTCTCCTACAATGAGCAGTTCTTC
TRBJ2-1	TRBV28	TRBD2	NA	CASSQTSGTFSYNEQFF	TGTGCCAGCAGTCAAACTAGCGGGACATTCTCCTACAATGAGCAGTTCTTC
TRBJ2-4	TRBV7-9	TRBD1	NA	CASSLPIRQGSVQYF	TGTGCCAGCAGCTTACCTATCCGACAGGGTTCTGTTCAGTACTTC
TRBJ1-3	TRBV6-1	NA	NA	CASSATTAFSSGNTIYF	TGTGCCAGCAGTGCAACGACAGCCTTCAGCTCTGGAAACACCATATATTTT
TRBJ1-4	TRBV5-5	NA	NA	CASSSTVSSNEKLFF	TGTGCCAGCAGCTCGACAGTATCCTCTAATGAAAAACTGTTTTTT
TRBJ2-5	TRBV6-1	NA	NA	CASSEVGREETQYF	TGTGCCAGCAGTGAAGTCGGCAGGGAAGAGACCCAGTACTTC
TRBJ2-2	TRBV5-1	NA	NA	CASSLMGSTGELFF	TGCGCCAGCAGCTTGATGGGCAGCACCGGGGAGCTGTTTTTT
TRBJ1-2	TRBV30	TRBD1	NA	CAWNRQGSYGYTF	TGTGCCTGGAACAGACAGGGGTCCTATGGCTACACCTTC
TRBJ2-1	TRBV6-2/TRBV6-3	NA	NA	CASSYSRGNEQFF	TGTGCCAGCAGTTACTCAAGGGGAAATGAGCAGTTCTTC
TRBJ1-3	TRBV18	NA	NA	CASSPQGTSPGNTIYF	TGTGCCAGCTCACCACAAGGGACATCTCCTGGAAACACCATATATTTT
TRBJ2-5	TRBV9	NA	NA	CASSVLLGGETQYF	TGTGCCAGCAGCGTATTACTGGGGGGAGAGACCCAGTACTTC
TRBJ2-1	TRBV7-9	TRBD1	few	CASSSYGTGASNEQFF	TGTGCCAGCAGCTCATACGGGACAGGGGCCTCCAATGAGCAGTTCTTC
TRBJ1-1	TRBV28	TRBD1	NA	CASSLAGGTVNTEAFF	TGTGCCAGCAGTTTGGCAGGGGGGACCGTAAACACTGAAGCTTTCTTT
TRBJ1-6	TRBV5-4	TRBD1	once	CASSLRQGNSPLHF	TGTGCCAGCAGCTTGAGACAGGGGAATTCACCCCTCCACTTT
TRBJ1-2	TRBV29-1	TRBD1	NA	CSVGDRGPGYTF	TGCAGCGTTGGGGACAGGGGGCCTGGCTACACCTTC
TRBJ2-5	TRBV5-1	NA	NA	CASSLKVLSQGNVETQYF	TGCGCCAGCAGCTTGAAGGTCCTATCACAGGGAAATGTAGAGACCCAGTACTTC
TRBJ2-1	TRBV21-1	NA	NA	CASSEGQGVYNEQFF	TGTGCCAGCAGCGAAGGACAGGGGGTGTACAATGAGCAGTTCTTC
TRBJ2-3	TRBV6-4	TRBD2	NA	CASSASGRTDTQYF	TGTGCCAGCAGTGCTAGCGGGAGAACAGATACGCAGTATTTT
TRBJ1-1	TRBV3-1/TRBV3-2	NA	NA	CASERRGALNTEAFF	TGTGCCAGTGAGAGGCGGGGGGCCCTGAACACTGAAGCTTTCTTT
TRBJ2-7	TRBV6-5	NA	NA	CASFEYGVADGQYF	TGTGCCAGCTTCGAGTACGGGGTGGCGGACGGGCAGTACTTC
TRBJ1-5	TRBV19	NA	NA	CASSPPTNQPQHF	TGTGCCAGTAGTCCGCCCACTAATCAGCCCCAGCATTTT
TRBJ1-2	TRBV6-2/TRBV6-3	NA	few	CASSYSDSNYGYTF	TGTGCCAGCAGTTACTCGGACAGTAACTATGGCTACACCTTC
TRBJ2-5	TRBV3-1/TRBV3-2	NA	NA	CASSHRTVQETQYF	TGTGCCAGCAGCCACCGGACAGTACAAGAGACCCAGTACTTC
TRBJ1-1	TRBV20-1	NA	NA	CSARSPAFF	TGCAGTGCCCGCAGTCCTGCTTTCTTT
TRBJ2-7	TRBV5-1	TRBD1	NA	CASSFGTGTYEQYF	TGCGCCAGCAGCTTTGGGACAGGCACCTACGAGCAGTACTTC
TRBJ2-2	TRBV7-9	TRBD2	NA	CASSTGLAGYTGELFF	TGTGCCAGCAGTACCGGACTAGCGGGATACACCGGGGAGCTGTTTTTT
TRBJ2-1	TRBV5-8	NA	NA	CASSFYTGIEQFF	TGTGCCAGCAGCTTTTATACAGGGATTGAGCAGTTCTTC
TRBJ2-1	TRBV7-9	TRBD2	NA	CASSLAAGGSYNEQFF	TGTGCCAGCAGCTTAGCCGCGGGGGGCTCCTACAATGAGCAGTTCTTC
TRBJ2-3	TRBV24-1	TRBD2	once	CATSDNSGPSTDTQYF	TGTGCCACCAGTGATAATAGCGGGCCTAGCACAGATACGCAGTATTTT
TRBJ2-1	TRBV6-4	NA	NA	CASSDGPGQSSYNEQFF	TGTGCCAGCAGTGACGGCCCAGGACAGAGCTCCTACAATGAGCAGTTCTTC
TRBJ2-7	TRBV6-6	NA	once	CASSYSVTGYEQYF	TGTGCCAGCAGTTACTCTGTGACAGGATATGAGCAGTACTTC
TRBJ2-3	TRBV5-1	TRBD2	NA	CASSQRTSGTDTQYF	TGCGCCAGCAGCCAACGGACTAGCGGCACAGATACGCAGTATTTT
TRBJ2-3	TRBV4-2	TRBD1	NA	CASSPPGQGSDTQYF	TGTGCCAGCAGCCCGCCGGGACAGGGATCAGATACGCAGTATTTT
TRBJ1-1	TRBV5-4	TRBD1	once	CASSEGDRPNTEAFF	TGTGCCAGCAGCGAAGGGGACAGACCGAACACTGAAGCTTTCTTT
TRBJ2-3	TRBV7-9	TRBD1	NA	CASSLGTGITDTQYF	TGTGCCAGCAGCTTAGGGACAGGGATCACAGATACGCAGTATTTT
TRBJ2-5	TRBV6-6	TRBD2	NA	CATYRDYQETQYF	TGTGCCACCTACCGGGACTATCAAGAGACCCAGTACTTC
TRBJ2-2	TRBV7-9	NA	few	CASSLGDSRRVTGELFF	TGTGCCAGCAGCTTAGGGGACTCCCGGCGGGTCACCGGGGAGCTGTTTTTT
TRBJ1-5	TRBV24-1	NA	NA	CATSGGGHSNQPQHF	TGTGCCACCAGTGGGGGCGGACACTCCAATCAGCCCCAGCATTTT
TRBJ2-5	TRBV5-1	TRBD2	NA	CASSLGLAGGETQYF	TGCGCCAGCAGCCTAGGGCTAGCGGGGGGAGAGACCCAGTACTTC
TRBJ1-1	TRBV18	NA	NA	CASSPMNTEAFF	TGTGCCAGCTCCCCCATGAACACTGAAGCTTTCTTT
TRBJ2-3	TRBV9	TRBD1	NA	CASSQQGARDTQYF	TGTGCCAGCAGCCAACAGGGGGCACGCGATACGCAGTATTTT
TRBJ2-1	TRBV27	TRBD2	NA	CASSFSTSGGPVF	TGTGCCAGCAGTTTCTCTACTAGCGGGGGGCCCGTCTTC
TRBJ2-7	TRBV27	NA	NA	CASSPIINYEQYF	TGTGCCAGCAGTCCAATCATCAACTACGAGCAGTACTTC
TRBJ1-5	TRBV7-9	NA	few	CASSPSGNSNQPQHF	TGTGCCAGCAGCCCCTCGGGGAATAGTAATCAGCCCCAGCATTTT
TRBJ1-6	TRBV28	NA	once	CASSHPSGWSLHF	TGTGCCAGCAGCCACCCTTCGGGTTGGTCCCTCCACTTT